Presented here are 4 T cell receptor beta chains from one specimen sequenced in a study of beta chain features in type 1 diabetes. Every bit of the isolated RNA underwent reverse transcription, so sequencing read expressed TCRB transcripts. Using immunoSEQ multiplex PCR, the repertoire was profiled, and TCRdb retains in-frame clones only, with some absent. Altogether 150,000 to 190,000 clones are present, 7.5% to 10% being singletons, with the ten largest covering 0.55% to 0.75%. The specimen sequenced was central memory CD4+ T cells from blood. The receptors here all came from a man younger than 35 in good health.

The rearrangement links TRBV30 to TRBJ1-5, with a tentative D call TRBD1 (5 bases). The germline CDR1 and CDR2 sequences are GTSNPN and SVGIG (reference sequence). This CDR3 region has 14 residues. Deletions cut 6 bases from V and 2 bases from J, with 14 bases between. As DNA, the CDR3 is TGTGCCTGTCGTGGGGCGGGGGGCAATCAGCCCCAGCATTTT. Its protein is CACRGAGGNQPQHF.

A few counts support this clone. This rearrangement joins TRBV7-2 to TRBJ2-7; 8 bases align to TRBD2. This CDR3 comprises 15 residues. Trimming cost V 1 base and J 7 bases; bases outside gene matches: 9. The germline gives CDR1 SGHTA, CDR2 FQGNSA. CDR3 amino acids: CASSLVLAGRGEQYF. The CDR3, as DNA: TGTGCCAGCAGCTTAGTACTAGCCGGGAGGGGGGAGCAGTACTTC.

Only a few counts were recorded for this clone. V usage is TRBV10-3 and J usage is TRBJ2-4, with 10 bases that match TRBD1. J was trimmed by 5 bases and V by 3 bases; bases with no gene match: 10. CDR3 length equals 17 residues. Germline V gives CDR1 ENHRY, CDR2 SYGVKD. The CDR3 nucleotides read TGTGCCATCAGTGATCGGACAGGGGGAGAAGGACAAAACATTCAGTACTTC. As protein: CAISDRTGGEGQNIQYF.

This clone was seen a handful of times. The chain carries TRBV7-2 and TRBJ2-3; 14 nucleotides line up with TRBD2. With 5 bases clipped from V and 3 bases from J, the junction kept 7 bases outside the gene matches. CDR3 length equals 17 residues. Germline V CDR1 and CDR2: SGHTA, FQGNSA. The CDR3 DNA sequence: TGTGCCAGCAGCCCCCGTCGGACTAGCGGGGGGACAGATACGCAGTATTTT. Translated: CASSPRRTSGGTDTQYF.